This T cell receptor beta chain was sequenced in a study of CD8 T cells in Susac syndrome. Study context: Within the sequenced Susac syndrome patient group, about six exhibited active disease and roughly 8 were in remission. The Susac syndrome patients were therapy-naive, on corticosteroids, or on intravenous immunoglobulin alone at blood draw.

The CDR3 totals 12 residues. Germline V gives CDR1 LNHDA, CDR2 SQIVND (reference sequence). V was shortened by 3 bases and J by 4 bases, with 3 bases between the two germline ends. Reverse transcription of about 0.5 to 1 ug RNA used random hexamers. TCRdb reprocessed the immunoSEQ multiplex PCR reads with MiXCR, giving one entry per CDR3 protein. Among 84,000 or so distinct CDR3 sequences, 96% were seen once, and the ten largest hold approximately 0.39%. In this sample, this clonotype turned up once. Sequencing was performed on CD8+ T cells from PBMCs. This chain links TRBV19 with TRBJ2-2; no firm D call. This TCR was recovered from a human donor with Susac syndrome. The DNA for the CDR3 is TGTGCCAGTAGTATTCCCACCGGGGAGCTGTTTTTT. This sequence encodes CASSIPTGELFF.